Sequencing of this T cell receptor (beta chain) was carried out in a study of CD4 T cell repertoires in COVID-19. Regarding the study as a whole: Between about 7 and 27% of SARS-CoV-2 clonotypes also appeared in SARS-CoV and/or HKU1 spike cultures.

Donors had recovered from mild-to-severe COVID-19. Sequencing was done directly on freshly isolated, uncultured memory T cells. Sequenced by immunoSEQ multiplex PCR; TCRdb stores in-frame clones only, minus some. This table holds about 75,000 clones, roughly four fifths found once. With regard to this clone: No antigen is known for it.

Germline V gene sequence: CDR1 MGHRA, CDR2 YSYEKL. J was trimmed by 1 base and V by 0 bases; bases with no gene match: 8. This CDR3 is 17 amino acids long. Sequencing was performed on CD4+ T cells from peripheral blood, taken after recovery from COVID-19. The clonotype comes from a human donor who had COVID-19. V gene TRBV4-1 combines with J gene TRBJ2-7, with 8 bases matching TRBD1. CDR3: CASSQDQGQGASYEQYF. As DNA, the CDR3 is TGCGCCAGCAGCCAAGATCAGGGGCAGGGGGCTTCCTACGAGCAGTACTTC.